A selection of T cell receptor beta chains follows, all from one sample in a study of T cell clones after liver transplantation. Repertoires were generated with immunoSEQ multiplex PCR, while TCRdb's copy carries only in-frame clones and drops some. The sample includes some 120,000 clones, roughly nine tenths of them seen just once. The sequences come from CD4+ T cells from blood, collected 12 months after liver transplant. The source is a human patient who received a liver transplant. Some of the T cells might come from the graft donor. Each CDR3 is given with its conserved first and last residue. Fields, in order: clone size, V gene, D gene, J gene, CDR3 DNA, CDR3 protein. The D gene is left open where the match is weak. For some rows the clone size is stated as once, few or many, or as a class when expanded; others skip it.

clone size: NA; V gene: TRBV30; D gene: NA; J gene: TRBJ2-4; CDR3 DNA: TGTGCCTGGAGTGGACGTGACATTCAGTACTTC; CDR3 protein: CAWSGRDIQYF
clone size: NA; V gene: TRBV6-5; D gene: NA; J gene: TRBJ2-1; CDR3 DNA: TGTGCCAGCAGGATAAGCGGAAGTAAACACAATGAGCAGTTCTTC; CDR3 protein: CASRISGSKHNEQFF
clone size: NA; V gene: TRBV6-6; D gene: NA; J gene: TRBJ2-5; CDR3 DNA: TGTGCCAGCAGTTACTCACAGATCCAAGAGACCCAGTACTTC; CDR3 protein: CASSYSQIQETQYF
clone size: NA; V gene: TRBV10-3; D gene: NA; J gene: TRBJ2-3; CDR3 DNA: TGTGCCATCAGTGAGTCAAGGATAGCGGTGGCAGATACGCAGTATTTT; CDR3 protein: CAISESRIAVADTQYF
clone size: NA; V gene: TRBV4-3; D gene: TRBD2; J gene: TRBJ2-1; CDR3 DNA: TGCGCCAGCAGCCGGAATGGGCTAGCGGGCAATGAGCAGTTCTTC; CDR3 protein: CASSRNGLAGNEQFF
clone size: once; V gene: TRBV5-6; D gene: NA; J gene: TRBJ2-3; CDR3 DNA: TGTGCCAGCAGCTTAAACGTGAACGTTGGGGGGGATACGCAGTATTTT; CDR3 protein: CASSLNVNVGGDTQYF
clone size: NA; V gene: TRBV6-5; D gene: NA; J gene: TRBJ1-1; CDR3 DNA: TGTGCCAGCCTGGGGGGAAAGGCTGAAGCTTTCTTT; CDR3 protein: CASLGGKAEAFF
clone size: NA; V gene: TRBV19; D gene: NA; J gene: TRBJ1-5; CDR3 DNA: TGTGCCACAAAAGGGGGAGGTCAGCCCCAGCATTTT; CDR3 protein: CATKGGGQPQHF
clone size: NA; V gene: TRBV10-3; D gene: TRBD1; J gene: TRBJ1-1; CDR3 DNA: TGTGCCATCACGAGGACAGGGGACACTGAAGCTTTCTTT; CDR3 protein: CAITRTGDTEAFF
clone size: once; V gene: TRBV2; D gene: NA; J gene: TRBJ2-3; CDR3 DNA: TGTGCCAGCAGTGATCGGGGTCACACACGAAATACGCAGTATTTT; CDR3 protein: CASSDRGHTRNTQYF
clone size: NA; V gene: TRBV29-1; D gene: NA; J gene: TRBJ1-3; CDR3 DNA: TGCAGCGTTGAAGGGACACTCAAAGGGTCTGGAAACACCATATATTTT; CDR3 protein: CSVEGTLKGSGNTIYF
clone size: NA; V gene: TRBV15; D gene: NA; J gene: TRBJ1-2; CDR3 DNA: TGTGCCACCAACCCAGACCGCTCTAATGGATATGGCTACACCTTC; CDR3 protein: CATNPDRSNGYGYTF
clone size: NA; V gene: TRBV19; D gene: TRBD1; J gene: TRBJ1-2; CDR3 DNA: TGTGCCAGCCTGGGACAGGGGGCTGGAAACTATGGCTACACCTTC; CDR3 protein: CASLGQGAGNYGYTF
clone size: NA; V gene: TRBV19; D gene: TRBD1; J gene: TRBJ1-3; CDR3 DNA: TGTGCCAGTATCCCCCCGGGACAGGGAGGAAACACCATATATTTT; CDR3 protein: CASIPPGQGGNTIYF